The 2 T cell receptor beta chains in this list originate from one sample, sequenced in a study of blood T cells in healthy people across ages. A J-beta primer mix and a sample-barcoded 5' primer were used in a second PCR of about 7 to 12 cycles. One entry per CDR3 protein results from TCRdb running MiXCR on the 5' RACE reads. The table shows about 730,000 distinct CDR3 sequences, with approximately 43% occurring only once. The source material was blood. Receptors originate from a woman aged 55-69 years in good health.

A few counts support this clonotype. The chain combines TRBV15 with TRBJ2-3, with 7 nucleotides matching TRBD2. Trimming removed 5 bases from V and 4 bases from J; junction bases left unmatched: 12. This CDR3 comprises 16 residues. Germline-derived CDR1 and CDR2 are LNHNV and YYDKDF (reference sequence). The chain's CDR3 is CATSEVAGRPSDTQYF. The DNA for the CDR3 is TGTGCCACCAGCGAGGTAGCGGGTCGGCCTTCAGATACGCAGTATTTT.

V gene TRBV27 combines with J gene TRBJ2-3; 7 bases agree with TRBD1. The CDR3 is made up of 16 amino acids. In germline, CDR1 is MNHEY, CDR2 SMNVEV (reference sequence). The V segment lost 5 bases and the J segment 7 bases; nucleotides outside the gene matches: 15. DNA of the CDR3: TGTGCCAGCAGTCCCAGGGACAGCGACTGGTTAAATACGCAGTATTTT. Protein sequence: CASSPRDSDWLNTQYF.